These 4 T cell receptor beta chains share one sample of origin, sequenced in a study of shared clonotypes between healthy human individuals. CD45RO-negative CD8 cells positively selected for CCR7 made up the naive population, which excluded terminally differentiated effector memory CD45RA+ cells. Assay: immunoSEQ multiplex PCR; the TCRdb copy retains only in-frame clones and omits some. The sample lists 2 million or so clones, roughly 94% occurring once. The specimen was naive CD8+ T cells sorted from blood. The receptors shown here come from a young man in good health.

The CDR3 spells CAWSVGGNGGPQHF. The CDR3 DNA is TGTGCCTGGAGTGTTGGGGGTAATGGAGGGCCCCAGCATTTT. V is TRBV30 and J is TRBJ1-5; possible D gene TRBD1, 5 bases. The length of the CDR3 is 14 residues. Germline V gives CDR1 GTSNPN, CDR2 SVGIG (reference sequence). V was clipped by 0 bases and J by 9 bases, with 15 bases between them.

Comment on this clone: The identical CDR3 is also encoded by other nucleotide sequences in the sample. The J gene is TRBJ1-2, the V gene TRBV10-3; 8 nucleotides align to TRBD1. Trimming cost V 0 bases and J 2 bases; bases outside gene matches: 2. Looked up from germline, CDR1 is ENHRY and CDR2 is SYGVKD. The CDR3 runs to 15 residues. The CDR3: CAISESAGGNYGYTF. The CDR3 coding sequence is TGTGCCATCAGTGAGTCGGCAGGGGGCAACTATGGCTACACCTTC.

This clone was seen just once. The V and J genes are TRBV27 and TRBJ2-3; 10 nucleotides agree with TRBD1. This CDR3 spans 17 amino acids. The ends lost 4 bases at V and 3 bases at J; junction bases unmatched: 10. Germline V lookup: CDR1 MNHEY, CDR2 SMNVEV (reference sequence). CDR3 in DNA: TGTGCCAGCAGTTCTACCGTGGGACAGGGGTCGACAGATACGCAGTATTTT. Translated, it gives CASSSTVGQGSTDTQYF.

The chain has TRBV6-1 and TRBJ2-7; D is perhaps TRBD1 or TRBD2 (5 bases each). Germline CDR1 reads MNHNS; CDR2 reads SASEGT. The CDR3 spans 11 residues. The V end lost 7 bases, the J end lost 6 bases, and 10 bases lay between the germline ends. Written as DNA, the CDR3 is TGTGCCAGCACTTGGGACCTCGAGCAGTACTTC. This gives the protein CASTWDLEQYF.